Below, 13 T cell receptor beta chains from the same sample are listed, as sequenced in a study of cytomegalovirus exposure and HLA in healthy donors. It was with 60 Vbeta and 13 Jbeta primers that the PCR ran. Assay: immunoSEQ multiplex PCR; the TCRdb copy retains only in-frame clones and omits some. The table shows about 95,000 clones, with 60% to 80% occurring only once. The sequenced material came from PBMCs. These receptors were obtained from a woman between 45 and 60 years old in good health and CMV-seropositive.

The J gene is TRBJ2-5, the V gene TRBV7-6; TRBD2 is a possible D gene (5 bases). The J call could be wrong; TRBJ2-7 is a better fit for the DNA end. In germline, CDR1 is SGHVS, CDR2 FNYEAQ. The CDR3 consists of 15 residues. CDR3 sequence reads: CASSLVEAGTYEQYF. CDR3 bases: TGTGCCAGCAGCTTAGTGGAGGCAGGAACCTACGAGCAGTACTTC.

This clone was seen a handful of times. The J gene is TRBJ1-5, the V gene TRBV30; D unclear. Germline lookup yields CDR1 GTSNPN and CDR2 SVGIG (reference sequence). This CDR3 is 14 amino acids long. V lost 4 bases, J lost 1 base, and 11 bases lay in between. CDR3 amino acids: CAWKAGQSNQPQHF. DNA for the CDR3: TGTGCCTGGAAGGCTGGGCAGAGCAATCAGCCCCAGCATTTT.

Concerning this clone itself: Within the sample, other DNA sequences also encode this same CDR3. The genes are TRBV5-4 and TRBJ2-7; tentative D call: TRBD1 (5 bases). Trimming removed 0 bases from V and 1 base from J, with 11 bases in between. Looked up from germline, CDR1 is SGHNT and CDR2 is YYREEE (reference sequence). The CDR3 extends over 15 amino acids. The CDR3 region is CASSLGPTESYEQYF. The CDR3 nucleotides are TGTGCCAGCAGCTTGGGCCCGACAGAATCCTACGAGCAGTACTTC.

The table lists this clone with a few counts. The CDR3 DNA reads as TGTGCCAGTAAGGCGAGGGATGGGAACACCGGGGAGCTGTTTTTT. Translating gives CASKARDGNTGELFF. The chain links TRBV19 to TRBJ2-2; TRBD2 might be the D (5 bases). The CDR3 is 15 amino acids. CDR1 is LNHDA, CDR2 SQIVND, per germline (reference sequence). V lost 7 bases to trimming and J lost 1 base, with 13 bases between them.

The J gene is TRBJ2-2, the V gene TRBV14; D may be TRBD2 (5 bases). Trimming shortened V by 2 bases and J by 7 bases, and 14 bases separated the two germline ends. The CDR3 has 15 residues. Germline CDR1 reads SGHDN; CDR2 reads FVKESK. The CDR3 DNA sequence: TGTGCCAGCAGCCAACTCGGGGTGCTCAGCGGGGAGCTGTTTTTT. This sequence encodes CASSQLGVLSGELFF.

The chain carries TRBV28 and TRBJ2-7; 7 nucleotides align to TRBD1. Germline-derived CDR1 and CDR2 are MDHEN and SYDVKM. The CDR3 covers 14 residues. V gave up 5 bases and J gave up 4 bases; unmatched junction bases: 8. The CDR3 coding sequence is TGTGCCAGCAGTCCGTGGGACAGCTATTACGAGCAGTACTTC. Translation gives CASSPWDSYYEQYF.

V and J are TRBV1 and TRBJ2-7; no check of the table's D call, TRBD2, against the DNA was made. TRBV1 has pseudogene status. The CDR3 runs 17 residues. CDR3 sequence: CTSSQDISGRTPYEQYF. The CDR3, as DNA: TGCACCAGCAGCCAAGATATAAGCGGGAGGACCCCCTACGAGCAGTACTTC.

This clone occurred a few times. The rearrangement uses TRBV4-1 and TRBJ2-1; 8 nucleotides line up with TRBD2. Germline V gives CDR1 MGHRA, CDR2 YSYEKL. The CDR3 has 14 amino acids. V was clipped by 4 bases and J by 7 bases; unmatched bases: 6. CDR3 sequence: CASSPKRELNEQFF. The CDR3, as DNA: TGCGCCAGCAGCCCAAAGCGGGAGCTAAATGAGCAGTTCTTC.

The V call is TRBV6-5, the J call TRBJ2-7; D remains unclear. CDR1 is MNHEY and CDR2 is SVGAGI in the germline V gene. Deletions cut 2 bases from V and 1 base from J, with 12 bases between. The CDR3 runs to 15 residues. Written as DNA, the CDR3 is TGTGCCAGCAGTTACGACACTTCGTCATCCTACGAGCAGTACTTC. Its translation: CASSYDTSSSYEQYF.

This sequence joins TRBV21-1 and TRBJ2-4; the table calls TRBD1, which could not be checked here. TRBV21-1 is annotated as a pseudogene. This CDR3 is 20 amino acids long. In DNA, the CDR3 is TGTGCCAGCAGTAGGGACAGTGGAGAAGGGGATACCCCTTTCAAAAACATTCAGTACTTC. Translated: CASSRDSGEGDTPFKNIQYF.

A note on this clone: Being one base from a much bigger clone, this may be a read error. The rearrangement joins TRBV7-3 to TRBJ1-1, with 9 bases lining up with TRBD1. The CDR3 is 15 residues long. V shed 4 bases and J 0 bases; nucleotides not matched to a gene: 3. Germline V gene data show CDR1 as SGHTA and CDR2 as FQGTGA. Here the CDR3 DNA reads TGTGCCAGCAGCTCAGGGACAGGGATGAACACTGAAGCTTTCTTT. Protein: CASSSGTGMNTEAFF.

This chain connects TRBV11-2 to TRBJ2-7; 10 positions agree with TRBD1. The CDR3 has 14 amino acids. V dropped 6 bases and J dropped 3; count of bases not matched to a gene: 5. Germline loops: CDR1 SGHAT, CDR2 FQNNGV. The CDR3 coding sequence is TGTGCCAGCAGGGGACAGGGGAAAATCTACGAGCAGTACTTC. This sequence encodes CASRGQGKIYEQYF.

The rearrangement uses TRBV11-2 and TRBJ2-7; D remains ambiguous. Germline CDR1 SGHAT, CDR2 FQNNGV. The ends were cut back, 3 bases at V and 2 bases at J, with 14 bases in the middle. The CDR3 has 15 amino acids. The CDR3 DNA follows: TGTGCCAGCAGCTTGGAACCCAGCGCCCCCTACGAGCAGTACTTC. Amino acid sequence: CASSLEPSAPYEQYF.